Listed below are T cell receptor beta chains from one sample, sequenced in a study of CD8 T cells in Susac syndrome. TCRdb reprocessed the immunoSEQ multiplex PCR reads with MiXCR, giving one entry per CDR3 protein. The sample includes roughly 89,000 distinct CDR3 sequences, 96% of them seen just once. The sequencing input was CD8+ T cells from PBMCs. All receptors derive from a human donor with Susac syndrome. The CDR3 runs from the conserved cysteine through the conserved F or W. Each record gives: clone size, J gene, V gene, D gene, CDR3 DNA, CDR3 protein. D genes are given only for firm matches. Clone size is not always given. Where it is, it says once, few, many or a class for expanded clones.

>-|TRBJ2-1|TRBV9|TRBD2
TGTGCCAGCACTAGCGGGGGTTACAATGAGCAGTTCTTC
CASTSGGYNEQFF
>-|TRBJ2-7|TRBV28|-
TGTGCCAGCAGCCCCCCCGGCGAGCAGTACTTC
CASSPPGEQYF
>once|TRBJ2-1|TRBV13|TRBD2
TGTGCCAGCAGCTTCTGGACTAGCAGCTCCTACAATGAGCAGTTCTTC
CASSFWTSSSYNEQFF
>-|TRBJ2-7|TRBV2|-
TGTGCCAGCAGTGAAGTCACCTACGAGCAGTACTTC
CASSEVTYEQYF
>-|TRBJ1-2|TRBV7-9|TRBD1
TGTGCCAGCAGCCTCCCAGGGACAGGGGGCTTTGGCTACACCTTC
CASSLPGTGGFGYTF
>-|TRBJ2-6|TRBV20-1|-
TGCAGTGCTAAGGAAACAGGCGGTCTTTTCTGGGCCAACGTCCTGACTTTC
CSAKETGGLFWANVLTF
>-|TRBJ2-1|TRBV15|-
TGTGCCACCAGCAGAGTAGTAAGTTCTGAGCAGTTCTTC
CATSRVVSSEQFF
>-|TRBJ2-3|TRBV12-3/TRBV12-4|-
TGTGCCAGCAGTTTTGGGGGGACGGACACAGATACGCAGTATTTT
CASSFGGTDTDTQYF
>-|TRBJ1-3|TRBV25-1|-
TGTGCCAGCAGTGAATCCCCTCCCTCGAGCTCTGGAAACACCATATATTTT
CASSESPPSSSGNTIYF
>-|TRBJ2-1|TRBV28|-
TGTGCCAGCAGTTTATACGGGGGTGAGCAGTTCTTC
CASSLYGGEQFF
>-|TRBJ2-3|TRBV6-2/TRBV6-3|TRBD2
TGTGCCACCCGAGGCGGGAGGAGGGCAGATACGCAGTATTTT
CATRGGRRADTQYF
>-|TRBJ1-3|TRBV13|-
TGTGCCAGCAGCTTGGGGGAGTGGAACACCATATATTTT
CASSLGEWNTIYF
>few|TRBJ2-7|TRBV27|-
TGTGCCAGCAGTTATGGACGGCTCTACGAGCAGTACTTC
CASSYGRLYEQYF
>-|TRBJ2-5|TRBV7-9|-
TGTGCCAGCAGCTTCCGACAGGCTCCGTACCAAGAGACCCAGTACTTC
CASSFRQAPYQETQYF
>-|TRBJ2-1|TRBV5-1|-
TGCGCCAGCAGCCCCAACAGAGACGAGCAGTTCTTC
CASSPNRDEQFF